A single T cell receptor (beta chain) is shown here with its context. This clonotype ranks as medium-sized (0.01 to 0.1%) by frequency alone, as no count is recorded. The antigen it recognizes is unknown. This sample stems from a study of CXCR3-negative and CXCR3-positive naive CD8 T cells (dated by TCRdb to about 2019). Some background on the complete study: In total, about 135 million TRB reads were obtained, corresponding to roughly 1.5 +/- 0.3 million reads per library. Diversity and physicochemical repertoire analyses covered around 10 donors pooled from two independent experiments. TRBV-TRBJ cluster analysis included naive subsets from a handful of donors and memory cells from 3 donors. The investigation overall reported the following: TRB CDR3s from CXCR3-positive naive cells showed higher hydrophobicity (lower Kidera factor 4), lower energy, and higher strength and volume indices than CXCR3-negative naive cells. Because surface CD5, which is linked to self-reactivity in mice, was comparable between the naive subsets, TCR interaction strength was also inferred from TRB CDR3 physicochemical properties. Within the same donor, TRBV-TRBJ usage looked similar between naive CXCR3-negative and CXCR3-positive cells, but memory cells had distinct patterns. Freshly isolated PBMCs were used for most assays because CXCR3 expression went down partially after cryopreservation. Repertoire diversity was comparably high in both naive subsets but much lower in memory CD8+ T cells.

Each CD8+ T cell subset was flow-sorted in triplicate, and 300,000 or so cells per subset were placed directly into RLT lysis buffer. Naive CD8+ T cells were defined stringently as CD45RO-CCR7+CD27+CD95- to exclude memory contaminants. Peripheral blood mononuclear cells were isolated from buffy coats by standard density gradient centrifugation. A FACSAria III was used to flow-sort naive CXCR3-negative and CXCR3-positive CD8+ T cells. Total RNA was extracted from sorted cells using an RNeasy Mini Kit. The sequencing machine was a NextSeq 550. The Human TCR Profiling Kit (MiLaboratory) was used to prepare UMI-labeled 5' RACE TRB cDNA libraries. cDNA synthesis used the entire amount of extracted RNA, and PCR amplification then used the entire amount of cDNA produced. The libraries were made side by side, with each library going through the same number of PCR cycles. For the original study's pipeline: About 49,000 +/- 11,000 unique UMI-labeled TRB cDNA molecules per library were extracted with MIGEC and MiXCR, with at least two reads per UMI required. On average, each library contained about 40,000 +/- 10,000 functional in-frame TRB CDR3 nucleotide clonotypes without stop codons. After downsampling to 5000 UMI-labeled TRB molecules per sample, diversity metrics such as normalized Shannon-Wiener and Chao1 were calculated in VDJtools. Clonotype-size-weighted physicochemical properties of the central five CDR3 residues (interaction energy, strength, volume and Kidera factor 4) were computed in VDJtools. TCRdb reprocessed the reads and lists each CDR3 protein sequence as a single entry, with no DNA. TCRdb, not the original authors, processed these V and J calls. The table of this sample itemizes 4,500 to 5,500 distinct CDR3 sequences. Around 2% of the sample is in the top ten clones.

This TCR came from a human donor in good health. Some clones in this sample may be carry-over from other donors' samples. Sequencing was done on a sample of naive CXCR3+ CD8+ T cells from blood. Sample cell subset or site, as interpreted from the label and publication: CD45RO-CCR7+CD27+CD95- naive CD8+ T cells expressing CXCR3 (TNR3+).

The CDR3 region reads CASSPWTRVNTEAFF. Recombination joined TRBV7-8 with TRBJ1-1; TCRdb returns TRBD1, unconfirmable since there is no DNA. CDR1 SGHVS and CDR2 FQNEAQ are derived from the germline V gene. Counted from cysteine to phenylalanine, this CDR3 has 15 amino acids. Only the protein is on record. The CDR3, completed at both ends by the reference TRBV7-8 and TRBJ1-1 genes, gives the full variable domain GAGVSQSPRYKVAKRGQDVALRCDPISGHVSLFWYQQALGQGPEFLTYFQNEAQLDKSGLPSDRFFAERPEGSVSTLKIQRTQQEDSAVYLCASSPWTRVNTEAFFGQGTRLTVV.